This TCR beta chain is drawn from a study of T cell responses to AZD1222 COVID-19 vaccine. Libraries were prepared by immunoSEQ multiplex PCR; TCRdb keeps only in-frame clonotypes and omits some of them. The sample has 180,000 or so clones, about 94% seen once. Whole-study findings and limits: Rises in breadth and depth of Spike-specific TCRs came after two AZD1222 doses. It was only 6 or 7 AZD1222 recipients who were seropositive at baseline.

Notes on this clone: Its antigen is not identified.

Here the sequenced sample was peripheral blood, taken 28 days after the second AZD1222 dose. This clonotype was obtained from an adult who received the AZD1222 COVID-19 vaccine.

Written as DNA, the CDR3 is TGTGCCAGCAGCCCTGATGAGGACTATGGCTACACCTTC. Its protein product is CASSPDEDYGYTF. V usage is TRBV7-2 and J usage is TRBJ1-2; no clear D gene. This CDR3 region has 13 residues. Between the trimmed V and J ends, which lost 5 bases and 3 bases, there was a span of 10 bases. The V gene's germline CDR1 is SGHTA and CDR2 FQGNSA.